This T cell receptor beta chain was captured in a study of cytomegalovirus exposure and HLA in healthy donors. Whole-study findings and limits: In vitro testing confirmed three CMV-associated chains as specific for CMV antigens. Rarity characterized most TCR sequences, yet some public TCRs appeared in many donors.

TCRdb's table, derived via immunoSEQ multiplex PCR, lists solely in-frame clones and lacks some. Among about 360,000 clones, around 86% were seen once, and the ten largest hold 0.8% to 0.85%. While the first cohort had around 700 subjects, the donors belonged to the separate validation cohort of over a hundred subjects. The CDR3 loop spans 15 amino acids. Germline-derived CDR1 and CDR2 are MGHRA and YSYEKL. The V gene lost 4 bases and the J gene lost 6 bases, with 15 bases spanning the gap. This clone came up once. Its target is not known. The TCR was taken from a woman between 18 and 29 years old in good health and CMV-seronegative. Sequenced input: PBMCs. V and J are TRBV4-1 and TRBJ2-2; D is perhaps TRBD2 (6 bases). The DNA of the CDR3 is TGCGCCAGCAGCCCAATAGCATCGGGGGCCGGGGAGCTGTTTTTT. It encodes CASSPIASGAGELFF.